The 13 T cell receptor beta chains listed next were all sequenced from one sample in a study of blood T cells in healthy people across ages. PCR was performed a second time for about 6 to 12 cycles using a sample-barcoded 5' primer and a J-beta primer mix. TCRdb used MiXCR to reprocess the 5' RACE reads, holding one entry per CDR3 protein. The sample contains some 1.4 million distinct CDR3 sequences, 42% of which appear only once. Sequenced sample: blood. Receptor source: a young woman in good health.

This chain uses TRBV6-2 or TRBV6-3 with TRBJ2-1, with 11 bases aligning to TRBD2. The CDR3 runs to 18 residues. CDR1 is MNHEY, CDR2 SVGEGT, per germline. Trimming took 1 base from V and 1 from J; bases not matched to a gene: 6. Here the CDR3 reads CASSYLVSGRGSYNEQFF. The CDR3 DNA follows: TGTGCCAGCAGTTACTTGGTTAGCGGGAGGGGGTCCTACAATGAGCAGTTCTTC.

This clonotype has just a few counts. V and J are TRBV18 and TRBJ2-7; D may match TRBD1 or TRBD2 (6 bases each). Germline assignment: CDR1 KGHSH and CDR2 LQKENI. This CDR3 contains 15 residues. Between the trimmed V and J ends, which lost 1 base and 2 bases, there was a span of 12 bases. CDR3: CASSPQGDFTYEQYF. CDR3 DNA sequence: TGTGCCAGCTCACCACAGGGGGACTTTACCTACGAGCAGTACTTC.

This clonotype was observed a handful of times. The CDR3 reads CSVAVVNTEAFF. The DNA for the CDR3 is TGCAGCGTTGCGGTGGTGAACACTGAAGCTTTCTTT. The chain carries TRBV29-1 and TRBJ1-1; unclear D gene. Germline CDR1 SQVTM, CDR2 ANQGSEA. Trimming removed 4 bases from V and 0 bases from J, with 6 bases in between. This CDR3 is 12 amino acids long. Looking up the rest from reference TRBV29-1 and TRBJ1-1 gives the full variable domain: SAVISQKPSRDICQRGTSLTIQCQVDSQVTMMFWYRQQPGQSLTLIATANQGSEATYESGFVIDKFPISRPNLTFSTLTVSNMSPEDSSIYLCSVAVVNTEAFFGQGTRLTVV.

The CDR3 coding sequence is TGTGCCAGCAGTCCCCCAGCGGAGAGGTACAATGAGCAGTACTTC. It yields the protein CASSPPAERYNEQYF. The gene calls are TRBV12-3 or TRBV12-4 and TRBJ2-5; a weak D match, TRBD2 (5 bases). The CDR3 contains 15 residues. Trimming removed 5 bases from V and 11 bases from J, with 24 bases in between.

In nucleotides, the CDR3 is TGTGCCAGCAGCTCGGACAGGGAGTTAGAGACCCAGTACTTC. Translating it yields CASSSDRELETQYF. V and J are TRBV5-6 and TRBJ2-5; 8 bases are a match to TRBD1. With 3 bases clipped from V and 4 bases from J, the junction kept 5 bases outside the gene matches. The CDR3 is made up of 14 amino acids. Germline CDR1 reads SGHDT; CDR2 reads YYEEEE.

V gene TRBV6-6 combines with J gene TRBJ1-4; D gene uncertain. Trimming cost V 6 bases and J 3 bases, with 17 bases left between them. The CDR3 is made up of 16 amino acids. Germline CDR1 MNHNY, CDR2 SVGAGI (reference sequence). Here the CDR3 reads CASRNRYSNSNEKLFF. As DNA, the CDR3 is TGTGCCAGCAGGAACCGGTACAGCAACTCTAATGAAAAACTGTTTTTT.

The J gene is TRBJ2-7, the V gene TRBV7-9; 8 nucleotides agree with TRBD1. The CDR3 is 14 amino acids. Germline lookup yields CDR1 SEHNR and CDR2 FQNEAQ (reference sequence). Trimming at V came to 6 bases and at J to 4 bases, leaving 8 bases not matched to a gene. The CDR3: CASSRGGQGYEQYF. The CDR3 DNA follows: TGTGCCAGCAGTCGAGGAGGACAGGGTTACGAGCAGTACTTC.

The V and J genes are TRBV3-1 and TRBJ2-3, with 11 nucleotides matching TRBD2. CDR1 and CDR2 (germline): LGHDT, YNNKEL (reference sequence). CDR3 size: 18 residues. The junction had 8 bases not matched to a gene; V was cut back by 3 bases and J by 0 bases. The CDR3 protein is CASSQRPGLAASTDTQYF. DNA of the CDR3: TGTGCCAGCAGCCAGAGACCGGGACTAGCGGCTAGCACAGATACGCAGTATTTT.

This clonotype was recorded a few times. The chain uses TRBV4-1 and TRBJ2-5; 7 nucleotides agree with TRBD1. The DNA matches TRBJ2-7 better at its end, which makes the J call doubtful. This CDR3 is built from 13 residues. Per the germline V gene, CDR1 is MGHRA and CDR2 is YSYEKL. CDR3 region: CASSQQGEYEQYF. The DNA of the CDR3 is TGCGCCAGCAGCCAACAGGGGGAGTACGAGCAGTACTTC.

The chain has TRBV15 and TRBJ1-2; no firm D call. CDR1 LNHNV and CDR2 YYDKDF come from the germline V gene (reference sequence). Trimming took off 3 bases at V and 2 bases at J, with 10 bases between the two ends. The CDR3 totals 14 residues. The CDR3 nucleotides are TGTGCCACCAGCAGCCTCGGAGAAAACTATGGCTACACCTTC. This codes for CATSSLGENYGYTF.

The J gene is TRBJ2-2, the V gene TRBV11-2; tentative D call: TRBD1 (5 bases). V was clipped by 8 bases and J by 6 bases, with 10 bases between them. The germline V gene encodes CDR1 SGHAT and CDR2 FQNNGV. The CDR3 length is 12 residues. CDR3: CASLGAPGELFF. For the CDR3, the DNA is TGTGCCAGCCTAGGGGCGCCCGGGGAGCTGTTTTTT.

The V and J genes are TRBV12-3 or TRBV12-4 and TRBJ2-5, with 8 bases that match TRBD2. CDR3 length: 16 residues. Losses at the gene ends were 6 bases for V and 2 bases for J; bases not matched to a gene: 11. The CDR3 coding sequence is TGTGCCAGCAGCCCAACCCTAGCGGGCCCGCAAGAGACCCAGTACTTC. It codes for CASSPTLAGPQETQYF.

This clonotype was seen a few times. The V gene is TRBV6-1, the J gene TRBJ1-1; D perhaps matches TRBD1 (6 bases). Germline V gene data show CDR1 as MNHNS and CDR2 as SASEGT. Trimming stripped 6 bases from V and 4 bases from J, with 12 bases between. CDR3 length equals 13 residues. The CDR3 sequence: CASRTGIITEAFF. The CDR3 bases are TGTGCCAGCAGGACAGGAATTATCACTGAAGCTTTCTTT.